A single sample is the source of the 15 T cell receptor beta chains below, sequenced in a study of blood T cells in healthy people across ages (dated by TCRdb to between 2015 and 2016). The method behind the library was 5' RACE. Reads for this sample came from an Illumina HiSeq 2500. A second PCR of roughly 7 to 12 cycles was run with a J-beta primer mix and a sample-barcoded 5' primer. TCRdb trimmed the raw reads at Q25, called clones with MiXCR and kept productive beta chains. Each record represents a unique CDR3 protein, reported with the most common genes and DNA among its rows. This sample lists around 710,000 distinct CDR3 sequences; more than 40% were detected once. The ten top clones hold more than 20% of the sample. Sequenced: blood. The receptors stem from an older woman in good health.

This sequence joins TRBV7-3 and TRBJ2-3; the D gene is possibly TRBD1 (5 bases). Germline V lookup: CDR1 SGHTA, CDR2 FQGTGA. V dropped 5 bases and J dropped 2 bases, with 11 bases sitting between them. This CDR3 comprises 14 residues. The CDR3 nucleotides read TGTGCCAGCAGCCTCGACAGATTCACAGATACGCAGTATTTT. Its translation is CASSLDRFTDTQYF.

This clonotype was counted only a few times. This sequence joins TRBV29-1 and TRBJ2-3; D is ambiguous. CDR3 size: 13 residues. Trimming took off 7 bases at V and 3 bases at J, with 14 bases between the two ends. CDR1 is SQVTM, CDR2 ANQGSEA, per germline. CDR3 in DNA: TGCAGCGAAAGTGGGCTTACGACAGATACGCAGTATTTT. Translating it yields CSESGLTTDTQYF.

V is TRBV12-3 or TRBV12-4 and J is TRBJ1-1, with D unresolved. V was clipped by 7 bases and J by 1 base, with 10 bases between them. This CDR3 has 13 amino acids. The CDR3 DNA reads as TGTGCCAGCAACCAATATGAGAACACTGAAGCTTTCTTT. This gives the protein CASNQYENTEAFF.

About this clonotype itself: A clone one base away is much larger, so this may be a read error. This chain links TRBV4-3 with TRBJ2-3; weak D call: TRBD2 (6 bases). Germline V gene sequence: CDR1 LGHNA, CDR2 YSLEER. This CDR3 spans 15 amino acids. The CDR3 reads CARSQEGRDGDTQYF. DNA of the CDR3: TGCGCCCGCAGCCAAGAGGGGCGGGACGGCGATACGCAGTATTTT.

J is TRBJ1-6 and V is TRBV10-3, with 8 bases aligning to TRBD1. From germline, CDR1 is ENHRY and CDR2 SYGVKD. The ends lost 5 bases at V and 5 bases at J; junction bases unmatched: 8. The CDR3 contains 16 residues. The DNA for the CDR3 is TGTGCCATCAGTCGATCCGAGACAGGGGATAATTCACCCCTCCACTTT. The encoded protein is CAISRSETGDNSPLHF.

This clonotype was observed a handful of times. Written as DNA, the CDR3 is TGTGCCAGCAGCCAAGATGGGGGCCGATTGCGGGGCTACACCTTC. It translates to CASSQDGGRLRGYTF. The chain couples TRBV3-1 to TRBJ1-2; maybe TRBD1 (6 bases). Deletions cut 0 bases from V and 8 bases from J, with 16 bases between. Germline CDR1 and CDR2: LGHDT and YNNKEL (reference sequence). The CDR3 sequence is 15 residues long.

This clonotype came up many times. V usage is TRBV21-1 and J usage is TRBJ2-1. TRBV21-1 is an annotated pseudogene. CDR3 size: 13 residues. This CDR3 is CASSREPYLEQFF. CDR3 DNA sequence: TGTGCCAGCAGCAGGGAACCCTATTTGGAGCAGTTCTTC.

The chain couples TRBV4-2 to TRBJ2-1; tentative D call: TRBD2 (6 bases). Trimming took 1 base from V and 2 from J, leaving 12 bases between them. This CDR3 region has 16 residues. Germline CDR1 LGHNA, CDR2 YNFKEQ. This chain's CDR3 is CASSQGVAEPYNEQFF. The DNA for the CDR3 is TGTGCCAGCAGCCAAGGGGTAGCGGAACCCTACAATGAGCAGTTCTTC.

The V call is TRBV29-1, the J call TRBJ2-2, with no clear D. The CDR3 length is 15 residues. Per germline, CDR1 SQVTM and CDR2 ANQGSEA. V lost 4 bases and J lost 4, with 16 bases in between. The CDR3 DNA sequence: TGCAGCGTTGGAGGTATAGGGATCAGCACCGGGGAGCTGTTTTTT. It codes for CSVGGIGISTGELFF.

Only a few counts were recorded for this clonotype. The chain joins TRBV7-2 to TRBJ2-1; 12 bases are shared with TRBD2. J was trimmed by 6 bases and V by 2 bases; bases with no gene match: 11. CDR1 is SGHTA, CDR2 FQGNSA, per germline. The CDR3 totals 18 residues. DNA of the CDR3: TGTGCCAGCAGCTTACATCTAGCGGGGGGGCTTGGGGGCAATGAGCAGTTCTTC. Amino acids: CASSLHLAGGLGGNEQFF.

This chain links TRBV4-3 with TRBJ2-1; TRBD2 matches at 7 bases. Germline values: CDR1 LGHNA, CDR2 YSLEER. Losses at the gene ends were 0 bases for V and 4 bases for J; bases not matched to a gene: 3. The CDR3 has 15 amino acids. CDR3 sequence (DNA): TGCGCCAGCAGCCAAGAGCGGGAGCTATACAATGAGCAGTTCTTC. This encodes CASSQERELYNEQFF.

The V and J genes are TRBV3-1 and TRBJ1-6; 10 bases align to TRBD1. CDR3 length: 15 residues. Germline-derived CDR1 and CDR2 are LGHDT and YNNKEL (reference sequence). V shed 1 base, J shed 9 bases, and the junction held 3 bases outside the gene matches. The CDR3 DNA is TGTGCCAGCAGCCAAGTCGGGACAGGGGCTTCACCCCTCCACTTT. This encodes CASSQVGTGASPLHF.

This clonotype was counted many times. V and J are TRBV29-1 and TRBJ2-5, with a tentative D call TRBD2 (5 bases). The CDR3 extends over 13 amino acids. V was shortened by 3 bases and J by 1 base, with 9 bases between the two germline ends. The V gene's germline CDR1 is SQVTM and CDR2 ANQGSEA. The CDR3 sequence: CSVDMGSQETQYF. DNA for the CDR3: TGCAGCGTTGATATGGGGAGCCAAGAGACCCAGTACTTC.

The gene calls are TRBV7-2 and TRBJ1-1; perhaps TRBD1 as D (6 bases). Trimming pared 5 bases from V and 1 base from J, leaving 11 bases between. CDR3 length: 14 residues. Germline CDR1 SGHTA, CDR2 FQGNSA. DNA of the CDR3: TGTGCCAGCAGCCGCGGACAGACGAACACTGAAGCTTTCTTT. Its translation: CASSRGQTNTEAFF.

DNA of the CDR3: TGTGCCAGCAGCCAAGGCTTAGCGGGAGGGCCTAAAAATGAGCAGTACTTC. It translates to CASSQGLAGGPKNEQYF. This chain uses TRBV4-2 with TRBJ2-7, with TRBD2 identical over 11 bases. The CDR3 consists of 17 residues. Germline CDR1 is LGHNA and CDR2 is YNFKEQ. V trimming: 1 base; J trimming: 7 bases; junction bases outside the gene matches: 12.